This TCR beta chain was captured in a study of CD8 T cells in Susac syndrome. A quantity of about 0.45 to 1 ug RNA underwent reverse transcription using random hexamers. Each CDR3 protein gets one entry after TCRdb re-called the immunoSEQ multiplex PCR reads with MiXCR. The sample includes about 280,000 distinct CDR3 sequences, about 85% of them seen just once. The clonotype was recovered from a human donor with multiple sclerosis. What was sequenced was CD8+ T cells from PBMCs.

The CDR3 spells CATSRVRASGRQLSYEQYF. CDR3 in DNA: TGTGCCACCAGCAGAGTTCGAGCTAGCGGGAGACAACTCTCCTACGAGCAGTACTTC. The chain has TRBV15 and TRBJ2-7, with 10 nucleotides matching TRBD2. Germline V gives CDR1 LNHNV, CDR2 YYDKDF (reference sequence). CDR3 length equals 19 residues. With 1 base clipped from V and 0 bases from J, the junction kept 12 bases outside the gene matches.